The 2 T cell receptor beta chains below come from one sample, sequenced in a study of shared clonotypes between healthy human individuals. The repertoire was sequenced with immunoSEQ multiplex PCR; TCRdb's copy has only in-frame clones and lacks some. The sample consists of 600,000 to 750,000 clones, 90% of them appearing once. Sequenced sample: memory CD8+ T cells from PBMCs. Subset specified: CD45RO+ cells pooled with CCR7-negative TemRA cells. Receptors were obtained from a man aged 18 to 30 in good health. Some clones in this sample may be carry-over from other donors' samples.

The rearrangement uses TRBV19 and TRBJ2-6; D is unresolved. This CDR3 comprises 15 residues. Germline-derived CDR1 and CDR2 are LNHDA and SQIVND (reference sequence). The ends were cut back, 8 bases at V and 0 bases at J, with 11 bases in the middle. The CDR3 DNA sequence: TGTGCCAGTCAAATCGTGTTCTCTGGGGCCAACGTCCTGACTTTC. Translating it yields CASQIVFSGANVLTF.

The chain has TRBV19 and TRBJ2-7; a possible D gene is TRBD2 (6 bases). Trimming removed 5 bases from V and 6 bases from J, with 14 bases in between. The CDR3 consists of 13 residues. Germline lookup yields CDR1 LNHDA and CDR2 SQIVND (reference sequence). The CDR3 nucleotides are TGTGCCAGTAGTTTGGGGGGAGAGGTCGAGCAGTACTTC. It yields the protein CASSLGGEVEQYF.